This is a list of T cell receptor beta chains from one sample in a study of blood T cell repertoires in COVID-19. Repertoires were generated with immunoSEQ multiplex PCR, while TCRdb's copy carries only in-frame clones and drops some. The sample records some 200,000 clones, under 90% being singletons. Sequenced input: peripheral blood. The receptors shown here come from a woman between 55 and 75 years old who had recovered from COVID-19. Both conserved end residues are part of each CDR3. D genes are given only for firm matches. Only part of the rows carry a size: once, few, many, or a class if the clone is expanded.

d_call	v_call	cdr3_length	clone_size	j_call	cdr3_aa	cdr3_nt
NA	TRBV4-1	14	NA	TRBJ1-2	CASSQEPQFWGYTF	TGCGCCAGCAGCCAAGAACCGCAGTTCTGGGGCTACACCTTC
TRBD1	TRBV5-6	18	NA	TRBJ2-3	CASSLSPGGAPRTDTQYF	TGTGCCAGCAGCTTGTCTCCAGGGGGCGCGCCTAGAACAGATACGCAGTATTTT
TRBD2	TRBV19	13	NA	TRBJ2-7	CASRELAGVEQYF	TGTGCCAGTAGAGAACTAGCGGGGGTTGAGCAGTACTTC
NA	TRBV5-1	13	few	TRBJ1-2	CASSYGTRYGYTF	TGCGCCAGCAGCTACGGGACACGGTATGGCTACACCTTC
TRBD2	TRBV5-4	16	NA	TRBJ2-1	CASSSMTSGGRNEQFF	TGTGCCAGCAGCTCAATGACTAGCGGGGGGCGCAATGAGCAGTTCTTC
NA	TRBV1	15	NA	TRBJ1-6	CTSSPAGDYNSPLHF	TGCACCAGCAGCCCCGCAGGGGATTACAATTCACCCCTCCACTTT
NA	TRBV27	14	once	TRBJ2-5	CASSWGVGIETQYF	TGTGCCAGCAGTTGGGGAGTGGGGATAGAGACCCAGTACTTC
NA	TRBV29-1	13	NA	TRBJ1-5	CSVTYSENQPQHF	TGCAGCGTTACGTACTCGGAGAATCAGCCCCAGCATTTT
TRBD1	TRBV10-2	14	NA	TRBJ2-5	CASSKNRGGETQYF	TGCGCCAGCAGTAAGAACAGGGGTGGGGAGACCCAGTACTTC
TRBD1	TRBV7-2	16	once	TRBJ2-7	CASSFPPGQGKYEQYF	TGTGCCAGCAGTTTTCCTCCGGGACAGGGGAAATACGAGCAGTACTTC
TRBD1	TRBV19	15	NA	TRBJ2-7	CASSIVGTGGGEQYF	TGTGCCAGTAGTATAGTCGGGACAGGGGGAGGCGAGCAGTACTTC
TRBD1	TRBV30	16	NA	TRBJ2-5	CAWSQPLTGPPGTQYF	TGTGCCTGGAGTCAACCTTTGACAGGGCCCCCGGGGACCCAGTACTTC
NA	TRBV6-5	13	NA	TRBJ1-6	CASRARGESPLHF	TGTGCCAGCAGAGCCCGGGGGGAATCACCCCTCCACTTT
NA	TRBV5-6	15	NA	TRBJ2-7	CASCRGLGSAYEQYF	TGTGCCAGCTGCCGCGGGTTGGGGAGTGCCTACGAGCAGTACTTC
NA	TRBV9	19	NA	TRBJ1-1	CASSVLGFTTGNINTEAFF	TGTGCCAGCAGCGTGCTAGGATTCACTACAGGAAACATCAACACTGAAGCTTTCTTT
TRBD2	TRBV25-1	15	once	TRBJ2-4	CASSAGTSGGAVQYF	TGTGCCAGCAGTGCCGGGACTAGCGGGGGGGCAGTTCAGTACTTC
NA	TRBV18	14	few	TRBJ2-3	CASSLSAQGDTQYF	TGTGCCAGCTCACTCAGCGCCCAGGGAGATACGCAGTATTTT
TRBD1	TRBV5-1	14	NA	TRBJ1-1	CASSWDRGDTEAFF	TGCGCCAGCAGCTGGGACAGGGGCGATACTGAAGCTTTCTTT
NA	TRBV4-1	16	NA	TRBJ2-5	CASSKIGGGVKETQYF	TGCGCCAGCAGCAAAATAGGGGGCGGGGTTAAAGAGACCCAGTACTTC
NA	TRBV6-1	15	NA	TRBJ1-1	CASSDTFTRNTEAFF	TGTGCCAGCAGTGACACTTTTACTAGGAACACTGAAGCTTTCTTT
NA	TRBV4-3	16	NA	TRBJ2-3	CASSQDRWTPTDTQYF	TGCGCCAGCAGCCAAGACCGATGGACTCCGACAGATACGCAGTATTTT
TRBD2	TRBV27	18	NA	TRBJ2-5	CASSLRLAGGRYQETQYF	TGTGCCAGCAGTTTGCGACTAGCGGGGGGCAGGTACCAAGAGACCCAGTACTTC
NA	TRBV25-1	14	NA	TRBJ2-2	CASRTDVNTGELFF	TGTGCCAGCAGGACAGACGTGAACACCGGGGAGCTGTTTTTT
TRBD1	TRBV5-1	13	NA	TRBJ1-2	CASSPGQGGGYTF	TGCGCCAGCAGCCCGGGACAGGGCGGTGGCTACACCTTC
TRBD1	TRBV10-3	13	NA	TRBJ2-7	CAISDRVNYEQYF	TGTGCCATCAGCGACAGGGTTAACTACGAGCAGTACTTC
NA	TRBV7-2	18	NA	TRBJ1-2	CASSLTGGASYANYGYTF	TGTGCCAGCAGCTTAACCGGGGGAGCGAGTTATGCTAACTATGGCTACACCTTC
NA	TRBV7-3	10	few	TRBJ1-2	CAKHGYGYTF	TGTGCCAAGCACGGGTATGGCTACACCTTC
TRBD1	TRBV29-1	15	NA	TRBJ1-1	CSVEVRQGANFEAFF	TGCAGCGTTGAAGTCCGACAGGGGGCAAATTTTGAAGCTTTCTTT
NA	TRBV9	12	NA	TRBJ2-5	CASSVNSETQYF	TGTGCCAGCAGCGTAAACAGCGAGACCCAGTACTTC
NA	TRBV5-8	14	NA	TRBJ1-5	CASSLTGRDQPQHF	TGTGCCAGCAGCCTTACCGGGAGGGATCAGCCCCAGCATTTT
NA	TRBV13	14	NA	TRBJ2-3	CASSLGSQADTQYF	TGTGCCAGCAGCTTAGGAAGCCAGGCAGATACGCAGTATTTT
TRBD1	TRBV6-1	14	NA	TRBJ1-1	CASSETGLGLQAFF	TGTGCCAGCAGTGAGACAGGGCTGGGGCTTCAAGCTTTCTTT
TRBD1	TRBV12-3/TRBV12-4	13	NA	TRBJ1-1	CASSLTGSTEAFF	TGTGCCAGCAGTTTGACAGGGAGCACTGAAGCTTTCTTT
NA	TRBV12-3/TRBV12-4	13	NA	TRBJ1-5	CASRPSVNQPQHF	TGTGCCAGCAGGCCCTCGGTAAATCAGCCCCAGCATTTT
NA	TRBV29-1	15	NA	TRBJ1-3	CSGILQGSSGNTIYF	TGCAGCGGCATACTACAGGGTTCCTCTGGAAACACCATATATTTT
TRBD1	TRBV5-4	16	few	TRBJ1-2	CASSLRQGAQGYGYTF	TGTGCCAGCAGCTTGAGACAGGGGGCACAAGGGTATGGCTACACCTTC
TRBD1	TRBV2	16	once	TRBJ1-5	CASSENPRDRDQPQHF	TGTGCCAGCAGTGAAAACCCCCGGGACAGGGATCAGCCCCAGCATTTT
TRBD1	TRBV6-2/TRBV6-3	18	NA	TRBJ2-4	CASSYPWGTELAKNIQYF	TGTGCCAGCAGTTACCCTTGGGGGACAGAACTAGCCAAAAACATTCAGTACTTC
NA	TRBV6-6	11	NA	TRBJ1-1	CASSPRVEAFF	TGTGCCAGCAGTCCGCGGGTAGAAGCTTTCTTT
TRBD2	TRBV3-1/TRBV3-2	16	NA	TRBJ2-5	CASSQDPLAGSRTQYF	TGTGCCAGCAGCCAAGACCCCCTAGCGGGGAGTAGGACCCAGTACTTC
TRBD1	TRBV30	13	NA	TRBJ1-1	CAWNSGTGRPAFF	TGTGCCTGGAATTCCGGGACAGGGAGACCAGCTTTCTTT
TRBD1	TRBV7-2	14	NA	TRBJ1-2	CASSPTRGRDGYTF	TGTGCCAGCAGCCCGACTAGGGGGCGGGATGGCTACACCTTC
TRBD1	TRBV7-8	17	NA	TRBJ2-7	CASSNPGQGTPSYEQYF	TGTGCCAGCAGCAATCCGGGACAGGGGACGCCCTCCTACGAGCAGTACTTC
TRBD2	TRBV4-2	17	NA	TRBJ2-1	CASSQDQRSGGVSEQFF	TGTGCCAGCAGCCAAGACCAGAGGTCGGGGGGTGTAAGTGAGCAGTTCTTC
NA	TRBV30	15	NA	TRBJ1-2	CAWSRLRGGRYGYTF	TGTGCCTGGAGTCGACTTCGAGGGGGAAGGTATGGCTACACCTTC
TRBD2	TRBV7-9	14	few	TRBJ2-7	CASSSGLALYEQYF	TGTGCCAGCAGCTCGGGACTAGCGTTGTACGAGCAGTACTTC